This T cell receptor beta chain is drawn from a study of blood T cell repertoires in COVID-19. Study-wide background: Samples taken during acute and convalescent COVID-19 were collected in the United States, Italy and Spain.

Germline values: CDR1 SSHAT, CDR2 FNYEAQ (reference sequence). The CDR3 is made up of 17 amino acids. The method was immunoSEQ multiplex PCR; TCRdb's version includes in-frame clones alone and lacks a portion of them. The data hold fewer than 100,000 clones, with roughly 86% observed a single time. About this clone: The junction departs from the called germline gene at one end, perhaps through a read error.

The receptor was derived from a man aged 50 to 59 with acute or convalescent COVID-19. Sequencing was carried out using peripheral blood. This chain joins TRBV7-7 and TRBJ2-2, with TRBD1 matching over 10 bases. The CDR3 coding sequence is TGTGCTAGCAGCTCTGCCCCGGGACAGGGGAGGTACGGGGAGCTGTTTTTT. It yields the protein CASSSAPGQGRYGELFF.